This TCR beta chain is from a study of vaccination effects on CD4 cells after COVID-19 (dated by TCRdb to between 2021 and 2024). Context from the whole study: Participants received two doses of either the BNT162b2 or the mRNA-1273 mRNA SARS-CoV-2 vaccine. Cultures from other donors in the study were sequenced using the Oncomine TCR Beta short-read assay on an Illumina iSeq 100. In two convalescent patients, pre-vaccine samples were collected 16 days and one week ahead of the first dose, 142 and 148 days after COVID-19 diagnosis. In both COVID-19 convalescent patients and infection-naive vaccine recipients, the study compared SARS-CoV-2 spike-specific CD4+ TCR repertoires from before mRNA vaccination with those from after it. A total of ten to eleven COVID-19 convalescent patients and a handful of SARS-CoV-2-naive healthy vaccine recipients were included in the full study. Paper-wide results and their limitations: Marked clonal contraction was observed in both infection-induced and vaccine-induced clones at late post-vaccination timepoints, consistent with waning T cell responses. Limitations of the study were the small number of convalescent patients and the absence of early post-infection timepoints. In convalescent patients, the post-vaccine spike-reactive repertoire consisted mainly of new vaccine-induced clones, largely distinct from infection-induced clones.

To note about this clone: The antigen it binds to is not known. Within one base of it there is no much larger clone, and no base qualities were kept.

Receptor amplification or capture employed the immunoSEQ multiplex PCR assay. DNA from the cultured and isolated CD4+ T cells underwent TCR beta CDR3 sequencing. Per the source publication's procedure: Non-productive TCR sequences were discarded, and reads were trimmed to the CDR3 region, with only CDR3s of 7 or more amino acids retained. The MANAFEST web app was used to identify antigen-specific clonotypes by comparing expansion in peptide wells with expansion in reference cultures. To be called positive, a clone needed expansion at FDR<0.05 compared with the reference and with all other wells, an odds ratio greater than 5, and a frequency greater than 0.1% in two replicate wells. A clonotype was called cross-reactive if it was significantly expanded both in SARS-CoV-2 spike wells and in at least one common cold coronavirus spike condition. Levenshtein distance calculated with the stringdist R package was used to assess CDR3 similarity, and unrooted trees were constructed with ape in R 3.6.1. TCRdb re-hosts the immuneACCESS table, in-frame sequences only. Its copies lack some clones; in the studies checked, an unresolved V gene accounts for under half of them, and the cause for the rest is not known. V and J calls and clone size come straight from that table; D and trimming were deduced from the DNA. In this sample the table shows around 37,000 clones, around 75% of which occur a single time. The ten largest clonotypes hold roughly 33% of the sample.

The V end gives up 3 bases and the J end 0 bases, leaving 9 bases in the junction not matched to a gene. CDR1 and CDR2, per the germline V gene, are LGHNA and YSLEER. Including cysteine and phenylalanine, the CDR3 has 20 amino acids. Left in the record is the CDR3 DNA by itself, 60 bases read in frame from the first base. In the ViraFEST assay, PBMC were stimulated with viral peptide pools, and antigen-specific CD4+ T cell clonotypes were then identified by expansion using TCR sequencing. After about 9 days of culture, CD4+ T cells were isolated with the EasySep CD4+ T cell isolation kit. Convalescent patients had PCR-confirmed SARS-CoV-2 infection between March and December 2020, before Alpha, Beta and Delta variants emerged in the United States. Each well held two million PBMC cultured in IMDM containing about 5.5% human AB serum, 10 IU/ml IL-2 and gentamicin, along with roughly 10 ug/ml peptides. Half of the culture medium was replaced with fresh IL-2-containing medium on days 3 and 7. Unless noted otherwise, every peptide stimulation condition was cultured in triplicate wells. PBMC were separated from whole blood using Ficoll-Paque Plus gradient centrifugation and were then either cryopreserved at -140C or used fresh. Genomic DNA was extracted from cultured CD4+ T cells with the QIAamp micro DNA kit.

The material sequenced was CD4+ T cells from PBMCs cultured with a peptide pool, taken before COVID-19 vaccination. The receptor was isolated from a human donor who had a prior SARS-CoV-2 infection. The sequence is built from TRBV4-3 and TRBJ2-6, and TRBD2 aligns with 12 junction nucleotides. The CDR3 protein: CASSHPGTSGSSSGANVLTF. In nucleotides, the sequence is TGCGCCAGCAGCCATCCTGGGACTAGCGGGTCGAGCTCTGGGGCCAACGTCCTGACTTTC.